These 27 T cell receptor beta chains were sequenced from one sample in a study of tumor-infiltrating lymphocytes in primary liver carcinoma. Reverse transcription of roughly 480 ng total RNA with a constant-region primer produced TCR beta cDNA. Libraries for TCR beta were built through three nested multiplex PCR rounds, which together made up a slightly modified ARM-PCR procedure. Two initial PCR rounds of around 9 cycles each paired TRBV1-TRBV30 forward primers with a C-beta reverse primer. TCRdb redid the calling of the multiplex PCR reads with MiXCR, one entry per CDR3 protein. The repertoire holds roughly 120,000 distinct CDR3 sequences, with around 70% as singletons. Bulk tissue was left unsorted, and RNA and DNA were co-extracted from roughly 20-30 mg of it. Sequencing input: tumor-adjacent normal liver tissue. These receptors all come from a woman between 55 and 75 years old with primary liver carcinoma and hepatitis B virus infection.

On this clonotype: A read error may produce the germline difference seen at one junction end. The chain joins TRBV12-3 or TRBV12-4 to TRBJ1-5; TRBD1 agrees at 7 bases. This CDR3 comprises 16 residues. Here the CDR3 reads CASGSNRGCGRQLQHF. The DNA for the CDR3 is TGTGCCAGCGGTTCGAACAGGGGTTGTGGCCGTCAGCTCCAGCATTTT.

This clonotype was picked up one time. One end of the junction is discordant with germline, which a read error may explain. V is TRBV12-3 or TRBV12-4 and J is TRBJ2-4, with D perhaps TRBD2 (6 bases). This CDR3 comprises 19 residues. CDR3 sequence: CASSFSVVLVGGAKNIQYF. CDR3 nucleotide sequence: TGTGCCAGTAGTTTCTCTGTGGTTCTAGTGGGAGGTGCCAAAAACATTCAGTACTTC.

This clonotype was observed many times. The CDR3 nucleotides read TGTGCCAGCAGCTTCCCCCGGACTAGCGGGAACAATGAGCAGTTCTTC. This translates into CASSFPRTSGNNEQFF. The chain combines TRBV13 with TRBJ2-1, with 12 nucleotides matching TRBD2. Germline trimming cut 3 bases from V and 5 bases from J; bases unmatched to any gene: 5. CDR1 PRHDT and CDR2 FYEKMQ come from the germline V gene (reference sequence). The CDR3 totals 16 residues. Combining the CDR3 with reference TRBV13 and TRBJ2-1 gives the whole variable domain AAGVIQSPRHLIKEKRETATLKCYPIPRHDTVYWYQQGPGQDPQFLISFYEKMQSDKGSIPDRFSAQQFSDYHSELNMSSLELGDSALYFCASSFPRTSGNNEQFFGPGTRLTVL.

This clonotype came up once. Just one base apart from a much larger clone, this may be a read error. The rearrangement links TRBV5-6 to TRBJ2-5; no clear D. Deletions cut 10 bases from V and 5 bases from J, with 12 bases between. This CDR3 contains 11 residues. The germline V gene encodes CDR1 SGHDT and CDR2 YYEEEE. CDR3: CAGNLFETQYF. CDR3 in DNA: TGTGCCGGCAACTTGTTTGAGACCCAGTACTTC.

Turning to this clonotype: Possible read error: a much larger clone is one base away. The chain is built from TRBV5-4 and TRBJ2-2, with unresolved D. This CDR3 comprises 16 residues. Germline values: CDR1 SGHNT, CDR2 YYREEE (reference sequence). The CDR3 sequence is CAGSHQSRRNTGELFF. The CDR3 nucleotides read TGTGCCGGCAGCCACCAGTCACGGAGGAACACCGGGGAGCTGTTTTTT.

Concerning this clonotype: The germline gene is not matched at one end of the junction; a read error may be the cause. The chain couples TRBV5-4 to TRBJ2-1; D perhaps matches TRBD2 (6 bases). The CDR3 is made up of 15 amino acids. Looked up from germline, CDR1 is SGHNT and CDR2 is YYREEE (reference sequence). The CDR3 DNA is TGTGCCAGCAGCCCGCGGGGTGGCGCTTTGAATGAGCAGCTCTTC. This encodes CASSPRGGALNEQLF.

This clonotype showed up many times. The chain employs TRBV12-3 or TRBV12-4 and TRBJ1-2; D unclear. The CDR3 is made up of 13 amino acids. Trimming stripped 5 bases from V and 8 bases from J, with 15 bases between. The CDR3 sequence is CASSPTSPGGYTF. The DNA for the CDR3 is TGTGCCAGCAGTCCTACCAGCCCTGGGGGCTACACCTTC.

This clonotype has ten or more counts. CDR3 coding DNA: TGTGCGTCCGGCTCGGGGAACTCCTACAATGAGCAGTTCTTC. This gives the protein CASGSGNSYNEQFF. V usage is TRBV10-3 and J usage is TRBJ2-1, with a possible D match to TRBD2 (5 bases). In germline, CDR1 is ENHRY, CDR2 SYGVKD. The CDR3 covers 14 residues.

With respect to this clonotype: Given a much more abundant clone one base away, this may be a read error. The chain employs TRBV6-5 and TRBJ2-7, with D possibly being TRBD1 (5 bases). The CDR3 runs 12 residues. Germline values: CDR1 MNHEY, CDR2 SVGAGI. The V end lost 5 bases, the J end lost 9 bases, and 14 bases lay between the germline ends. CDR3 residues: CASSPQGRGQYF. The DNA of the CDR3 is TGTGCCAGCAGTCCCCAGGGCCGCGGGCAGTACTTC.

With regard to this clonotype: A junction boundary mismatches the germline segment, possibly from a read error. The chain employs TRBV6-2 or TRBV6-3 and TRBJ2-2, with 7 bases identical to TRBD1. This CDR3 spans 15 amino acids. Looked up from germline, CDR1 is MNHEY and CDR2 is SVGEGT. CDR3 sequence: CASSYDRVDAGELFF. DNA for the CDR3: TGTGCCAGCAGTTACGACAGGGTAGACGCCGGGGAGCTGTTTTTC.

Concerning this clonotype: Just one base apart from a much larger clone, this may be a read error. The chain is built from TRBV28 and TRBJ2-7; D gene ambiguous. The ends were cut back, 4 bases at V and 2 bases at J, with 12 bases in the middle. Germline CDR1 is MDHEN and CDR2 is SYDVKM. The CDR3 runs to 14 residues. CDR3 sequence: CASSSPELTYEQYF. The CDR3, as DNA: TGTGCCAGCAGTTCTCCGGAACTAACCTACGAGCAGTACTTC.

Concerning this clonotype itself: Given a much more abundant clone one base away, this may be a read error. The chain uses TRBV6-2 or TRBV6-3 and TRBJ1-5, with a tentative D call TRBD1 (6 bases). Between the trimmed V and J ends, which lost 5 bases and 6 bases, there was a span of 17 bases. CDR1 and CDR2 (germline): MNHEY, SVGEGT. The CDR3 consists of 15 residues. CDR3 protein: CASSPLDSLSQPQHF. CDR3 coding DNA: TGTGCCAGCAGTCCCCTGGACAGTCTTAGTCAGCCCCAGCATTTT.

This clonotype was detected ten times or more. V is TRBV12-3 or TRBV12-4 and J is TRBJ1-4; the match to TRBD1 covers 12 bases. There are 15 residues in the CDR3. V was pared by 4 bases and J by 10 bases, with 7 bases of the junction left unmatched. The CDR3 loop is CASSSSGTGGLKLFF. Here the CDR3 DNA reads TGTGCCAGCAGTTCGTCCGGGACAGGGGGCCTAAAACTGTTTTTT.

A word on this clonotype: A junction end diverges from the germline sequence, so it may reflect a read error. CDR3 DNA sequence: TGTGCCACCAGTGATATAGGGGGGACAGACACTGAAGCTTTCTTT. This translates into CATSDIGGTDTEAFF. The V and J genes are TRBV10-3 and TRBJ1-1, with 7 bases matching TRBD1. The germline V gene encodes CDR1 ENHRY and CDR2 SYGVKD. CDR3 size: 15 residues.

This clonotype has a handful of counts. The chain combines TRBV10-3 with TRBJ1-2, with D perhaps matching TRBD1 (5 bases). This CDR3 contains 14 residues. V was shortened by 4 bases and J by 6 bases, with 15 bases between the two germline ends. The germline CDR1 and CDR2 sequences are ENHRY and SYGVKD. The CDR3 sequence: CAISGRDASDGYTF. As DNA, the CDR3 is TGTGCCATCAGTGGCCGGGACGCATCGGATGGCTACACCTTC.

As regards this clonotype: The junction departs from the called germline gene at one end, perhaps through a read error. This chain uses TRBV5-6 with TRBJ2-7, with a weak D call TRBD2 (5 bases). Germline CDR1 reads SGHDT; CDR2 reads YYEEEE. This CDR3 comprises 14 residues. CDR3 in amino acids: CTSSFRQEAYEQYF. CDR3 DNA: TGTACCAGCAGCTTTCGGCAGGAGGCCTACGAGCAGTACTTC. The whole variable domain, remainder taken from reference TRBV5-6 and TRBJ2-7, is DAGVTQSPTHLIKTRGQQVTLRCSPKSGHDTVSWYQQALGQGPQFIFQYYEEEERQRGNFPDRFSGHQFPNYSSELNVNALLLGDSALYLCTSSFRQEAYEQYFGPGTRLTVT.

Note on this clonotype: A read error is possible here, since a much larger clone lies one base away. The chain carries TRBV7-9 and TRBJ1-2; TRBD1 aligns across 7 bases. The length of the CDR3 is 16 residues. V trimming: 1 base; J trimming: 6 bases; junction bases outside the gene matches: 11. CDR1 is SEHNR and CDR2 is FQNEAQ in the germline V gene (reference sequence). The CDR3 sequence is CASSLGLSGTDNGYTF. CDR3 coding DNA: TGTGCCAGCAGCTTAGGGCTATCAGGGACAGACAATGGCTACACCTTC.

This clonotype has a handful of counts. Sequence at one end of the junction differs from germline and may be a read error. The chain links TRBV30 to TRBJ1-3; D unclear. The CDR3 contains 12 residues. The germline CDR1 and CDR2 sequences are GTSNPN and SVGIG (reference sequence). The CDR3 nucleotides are TGTGCCTGGAGTGCGACTGGAAACGCCATATATTTT. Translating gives CAWSATGNAIYF.

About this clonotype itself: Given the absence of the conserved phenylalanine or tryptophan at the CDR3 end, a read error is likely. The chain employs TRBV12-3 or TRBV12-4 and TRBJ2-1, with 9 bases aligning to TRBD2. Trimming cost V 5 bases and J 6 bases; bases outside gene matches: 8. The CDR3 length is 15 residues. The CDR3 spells CASSESGLAINEQFL. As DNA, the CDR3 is TGTGCCAGCAGTGAGTCGGGACTAGCAATCAATGAGCAGTTCTTA.

CDR3 coding DNA: TGTGCCAGCAGTTTTCGGTTGGTCCGAAGAGGGGGAGATGGAAACACCATATATTTT. This codes for CASSFRLVRRGGDGNTIYF. The J gene is TRBJ1-3, the V gene TRBV28; D perhaps matches TRBD1 (6 bases). The germline V gene encodes CDR1 MDHEN and CDR2 SYDVKM. The CDR3 extends over 19 amino acids. Deletions cut 3 bases from V and 3 bases from J, with 24 bases between.

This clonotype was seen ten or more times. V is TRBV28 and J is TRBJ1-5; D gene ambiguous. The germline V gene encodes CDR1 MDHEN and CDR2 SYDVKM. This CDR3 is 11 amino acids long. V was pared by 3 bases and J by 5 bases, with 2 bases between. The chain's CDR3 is CASSFDQPQHF. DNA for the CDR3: TGTGCCAGCAGTTTTGATCAGCCCCAGCATTTT. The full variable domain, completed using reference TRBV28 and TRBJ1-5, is DVKVTQSSRYLVKRTGEKVFLECVQDMDHENMFWYRQDPGLGLRLIYFSYDVKMKEKGDIPEGYSVSREKKERFSLILESASTNQTSMYLCASSFDQPQHFGDGTRLSIL.

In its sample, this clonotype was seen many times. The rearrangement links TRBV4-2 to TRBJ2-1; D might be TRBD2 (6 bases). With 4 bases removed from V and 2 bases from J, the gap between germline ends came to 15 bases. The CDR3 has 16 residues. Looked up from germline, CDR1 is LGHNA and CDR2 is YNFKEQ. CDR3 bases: TGTGCCAGCAGCCCATTTAGCGGAAACCCCTACAATGAGCAGTTCTTC. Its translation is CASSPFSGNPYNEQFF.

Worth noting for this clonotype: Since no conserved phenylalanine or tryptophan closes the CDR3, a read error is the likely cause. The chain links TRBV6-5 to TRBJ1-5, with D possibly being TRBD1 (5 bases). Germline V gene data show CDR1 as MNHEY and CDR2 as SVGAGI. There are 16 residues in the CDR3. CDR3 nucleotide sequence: TGTGCCGGCAGCCTCCGGGGACCCAGGCGGTATCAGCCCCAGCATTTG. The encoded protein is CAGSLRGPRRYQPQHL.

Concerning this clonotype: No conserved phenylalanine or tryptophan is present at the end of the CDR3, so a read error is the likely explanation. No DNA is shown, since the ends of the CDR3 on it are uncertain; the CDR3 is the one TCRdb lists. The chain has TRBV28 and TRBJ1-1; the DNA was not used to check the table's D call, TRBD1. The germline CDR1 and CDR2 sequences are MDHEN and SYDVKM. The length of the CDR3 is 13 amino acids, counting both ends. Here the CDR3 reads CASIGVRDTESFY.

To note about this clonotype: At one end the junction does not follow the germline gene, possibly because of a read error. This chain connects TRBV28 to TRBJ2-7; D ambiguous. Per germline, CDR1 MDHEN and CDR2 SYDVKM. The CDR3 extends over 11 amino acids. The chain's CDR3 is CASSPKYVQYF. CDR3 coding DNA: TGTGCCAGCAGTCCGAAATACGTGCAGTACTTC.

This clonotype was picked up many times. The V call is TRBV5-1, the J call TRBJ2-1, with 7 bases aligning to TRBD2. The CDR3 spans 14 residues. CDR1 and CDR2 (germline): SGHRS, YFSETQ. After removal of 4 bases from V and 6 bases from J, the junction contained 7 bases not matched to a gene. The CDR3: CASSEGLGSNEQFF. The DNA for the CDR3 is TGCGCCAGCAGCGAAGGACTAGGGTCCAATGAGCAGTTCTTC.

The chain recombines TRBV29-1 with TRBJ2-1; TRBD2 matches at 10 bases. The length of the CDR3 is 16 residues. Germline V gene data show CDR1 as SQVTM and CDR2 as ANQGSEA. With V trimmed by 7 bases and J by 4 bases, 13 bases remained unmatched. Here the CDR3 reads CSADLPWTSGYNEQFF. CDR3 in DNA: TGCAGCGCCGACCTCCCATGGACTAGCGGATACAATGAGCAGTTCTTC.